The present T cell receptor beta chain was sequenced within a study of T cell responses to AZD1222 COVID-19 vaccine. Trimming cost V 7 bases and J 0 bases; bases outside gene matches: 4. The CDR3 loop spans 14 amino acids. Germline CDR1 LGHDT, CDR2 YNNKEL (reference sequence). The method was immunoSEQ multiplex PCR; TCRdb's version includes in-frame clones alone and lacks a portion of them. The table has about 78,000 clones, nearly 90% seen once; the top ten hold more than 4.5%. This clone was detected once. Its antigen is currently unknown. Study results and caveats: Following two doses of AZD1222, Spike-specific TCR breadth and depth rose. Donors were mostly white British, more females; clonal diversity possibly underestimated. Samples come after the peak T cell response, not at day 14. Unmutated variant regions are reportedly the target of nearly half of TCRs that are spike-specific.

The V gene is TRBV3-1 (or the pseudogene TRBV3-2), the J gene TRBJ1-1, with 8 bases identical to TRBD1. This TCR derives from an adult in good health. The specimen comprised peripheral blood, sampled on day 0 of MenACWY control vaccination. CDR3 in DNA: TGTGCCAGCACCTCAGGGGGCTTGAACACTGAAGCTTTCTTT. Translated: CASTSGGLNTEAFF.